This record concerns one T cell receptor (beta chain) sequence. The clone's antigen remains unknown. Base quality data are lacking; no much larger clone is found one base away. Each collaborating institution followed its own protocols to collect whole blood in K2EDTA tubes. Collaborator samples were shipped for TCRbeta analysis as frozen whole blood, isolated PBMCs, or DNA extracted from either sample type. The data belong to a study of blood T cell repertoires in COVID-19 (dated by TCRdb to about 2020). About the study as a whole: Collaborator samples came from the United States, Italy and Spain and covered acute and convalescent phases of COVID-19. The prospective study material was composed of cDNA or gDNA derived from T cells, B-cell-depleted T cells, or PBMCs. The dataset comprised deeply sampled blood TCRbeta repertoires from subjects exposed to, actively infected with, or recovered from COVID-19. A freely available public database, intended as a resource for researchers studying the immune response to SARS-CoV-2, is where the repertoires were released. Samples were obtained from the ongoing ImmuneRACE study (first 160 participants) and from about 1,300 subjects provided by 6 global collaborators. Sample metadata almost always included a de-identified subject ID, COVID-19 status, age in years and sex. Where available, HLA class I and class II types were obtained from metadata supplied by the sample provider rather than from assay-based typing. Paper-wide results and their limitations: The quantity of clinical and demographic metadata differed by source and by participant and was supplied without curation.

Its CDR3 holds 15 amino acids, cysteine through phenylalanine. The CDR3 DNA has 45 bases and is translated from base 1. Deletion took 2 bases off V and 6 bases off J, with a span of 13 bases between the germline ends. From the germline V gene, CDR1 is SGHVS and CDR2 is FNYEAQ. TCRbeta CDR3 regions were amplified from genomic DNA by means of the immunoSEQ Assay, a bias-controlled multiplex PCR. The original pipeline was this. Within the assay, amplification of reference gene primers was used to estimate how many nucleated cells each sample contained. Sequence reads were collapsed and filtered to measure the absolute abundance of every unique TCRbeta CDR3 rearrangement. Productive Simpson clonality was computed per sample as the square root of Simpson's diversity index over productive rearrangements. The table was pulled from immuneACCESS by TCRdb, which kept in-frame rearrangements only. Such tables lose some clones; where checked, under half of the loss comes from unresolved V genes, and the rest has no known cause. V and J calls and clone size are as listed in that table; D and trimming were resolved from the DNA. The sample table contains fewer than 200,000 clones; only one count was recorded for 80% to 95% of them. The ten biggest clones cover 0.53% of the sample.

The rearrangement combines TRBV7-6 with TRBJ1-4, with no confident D gene call. The source material was peripheral blood. The sequence came from a man between 50 and 59 years old with acute or convalescent COVID-19. The CDR3 reads as follows: CASSLRSVFDEKLFF. The nucleotides are TGTGCCAGCAGCTTACGGTCGGTTTTCGATGAAAAACTGTTTTTT.